What follows are 5 T cell receptor beta chains derived from one specimen sequenced in a study of blood T cell repertoires in COVID-19. TCRdb's copy holds only in-frame clones and misses some; the assay was immunoSEQ multiplex PCR. The table lists some 240,000 clones, roughly 84% of them singletons, with over 1.5% in the top ten. What was sequenced was peripheral blood. Source of these receptors: a woman in her 40s who had recovered from COVID-19.

The rearrangement links TRBV7-9 to TRBJ2-5; 8 bases agree with TRBD2. After removal of 1 base from V and 3 bases from J, the junction contained 1 base not matched to a gene. The CDR3 contains 14 residues. Germline V CDR1 and CDR2: SEHNR, FQNEAQ (reference sequence). CDR3 DNA sequence: TGTGCCAGCAGCTTAGTACTAGCGGAAGAGACCCAGTACTTC. It specifies CASSLVLAEETQYF. Filled out from reference TRBV7-9 and TRBJ2-5, the complete variable domain reads DTGVSQNPRHKITKRGQNVTFRCDPISEHNRLYWYRQTLGQGPEFLTYFQNEAQLEKSRLLSDRFSAERPKGSFSTLEIQRTEQGDSAMYLCASSLVLAEETQYFGPGTRLLVL.

This clone has just a few counts. V is TRBV15 and J is TRBJ2-1; 12 nucleotides match TRBD2. Germline loops: CDR1 LNHNV, CDR2 YYDKDF (reference sequence). After removal of 3 bases from V and 5 bases from J, the junction contained 11 bases not matched to a gene. The CDR3 totals 18 residues. CDR3 DNA sequence: TGTGCCACCAGCAGTTTCCCCCGACTAGCGGGGGCGAACAATGAGCAGTTCTTC. Translation: CATSSFPRLAGANNEQFF.

The J gene is TRBJ2-7, the V gene TRBV12-3 or TRBV12-4; 7 bases are a match to TRBD1. The CDR3 runs 13 residues. With 5 bases clipped from V and 2 bases from J, the junction kept 3 bases outside the gene matches. In nucleotides, the CDR3 is TGTGCCAGCAGTGGACAGGCTGCCTACGAGCAGTACTTC. Its protein is CASSGQAAYEQYF.

The rearrangement links TRBV24-1 to TRBJ2-1, with TRBD2 matching 12 bases. This CDR3 contains 17 residues. CDR1 and CDR2 from the germline V gene are KGHDR and SFDVKD. V shed 4 bases, J shed 6 bases, and the junction held 9 bases outside the gene matches. For the CDR3, the DNA is TGTGCCACCAGTGACCCCGGGGGACTAGCGGGCCTCAATGAGCAGTTCTTC. Translating gives CATSDPGGLAGLNEQFF.

Here the CDR3 reads CASSMGRDTEAFF. As DNA, the CDR3 is TGTGCCAGCAGTATGGGGAGGGACACTGAAGCTTTCTTT. The chain couples TRBV6-4 to TRBJ1-1; D is uncertain. The CDR3 contains 13 residues. V was cut by 5 bases and J by 3 bases, with 10 bases left in between. In germline, CDR1 is MRHNA, CDR2 SNTAGT.